Here is one T cell receptor beta chain with its context. Its specificity is unknown. TCRdb reanalysed the reads using MiXCR and keeps one entry per CDR3 protein. Of roughly 920,000 distinct CDR3 sequences in the sample, about 33% were seen once. This record comes from a study of T cell repertoires in cytomegalovirus infection. V was cut by 10 bases and J by 1 base, with 15 bases left in between. The CDR3 covers 14 residues. Germline V lookup: CDR1 MNHEY, CDR2 SVGAGI. This TCR came from a human donor in good health (CMV status not recorded). Some clones in this sample may be carry-over from other donors' samples. The chain joins TRBV6-5 to TRBJ2-3; a weak D match, TRBD1 (5 bases). Material: cultured CD8+ T cells from PBMCs, obtained from culture after CMV antigen stimulation. CDR3: CANTWGAGTDTQYF. CDR3 bases: TGTGCCAACACTTGGGGCGCCGGCACAGATACGCAGTATTTT.